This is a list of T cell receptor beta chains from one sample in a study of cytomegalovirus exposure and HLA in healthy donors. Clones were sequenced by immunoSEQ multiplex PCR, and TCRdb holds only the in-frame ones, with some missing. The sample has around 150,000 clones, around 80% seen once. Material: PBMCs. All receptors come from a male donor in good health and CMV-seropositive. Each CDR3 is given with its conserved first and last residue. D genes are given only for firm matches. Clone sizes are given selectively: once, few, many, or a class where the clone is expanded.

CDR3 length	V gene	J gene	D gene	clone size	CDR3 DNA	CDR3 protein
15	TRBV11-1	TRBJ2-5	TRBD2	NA	TGTGCCAGCAGCAAACTGGGACTAGCCGGAGAGACCCAGTACTTC	CASSKLGLAGETQYF
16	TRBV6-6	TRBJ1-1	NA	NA	TGTGCCAGCAGTTACTTCCAGGGGACTAATCCCACTGAAGCTTTCTTT	CASSYFQGTNPTEAFF
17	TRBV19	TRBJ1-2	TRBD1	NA	TGTGCCAGTAGCGATCACCGGAGGACAGGGGGGACCTATGGCTACACCTTC	CASSDHRRTGGTYGYTF
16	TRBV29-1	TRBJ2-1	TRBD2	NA	TGCAGCGCCCTTGGGGGGGGAGGGCCTTCCTACAATGAGCAGTTCTTC	CSALGGGGPSYNEQFF
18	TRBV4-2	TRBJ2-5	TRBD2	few	TGTGCCAGCAGCCAACGGGTTCTAGCGGGAGGCTTGAAAGAGACCCAGTACTTC	CASSQRVLAGGLKETQYF
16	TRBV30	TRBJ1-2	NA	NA	TGTGCCTGGTCTTACGTCAGGGGCGTCCCTAACTATGGCTACACCTTC	CAWSYVRGVPNYGYTF
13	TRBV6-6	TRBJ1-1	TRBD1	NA	TGTGCCAGCAGTTATGAGGACAGGTCCCCGACTTTCTTT	CASSYEDRSPTFF
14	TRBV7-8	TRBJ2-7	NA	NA	TGTGCCAGCAGCTTACCTGCACTTTCCTACGAGCAGTACTTC	CASSLPALSYEQYF
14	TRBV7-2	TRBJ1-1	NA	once	TGTGCCAGCCGGTCCCGGACAACGAACACTGAAGCTTTCTTT	CASRSRTTNTEAFF
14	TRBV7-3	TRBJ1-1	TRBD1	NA	TGTGCCAGCAGCTTAGAAGGGGGCTACACTGAAGCTTTCTTT	CASSLEGGYTEAFF
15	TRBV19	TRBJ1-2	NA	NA	TGTGCCAGTGCTAAAGAGGGCAGGGGAAACTATGGCTACACCTTC	CASAKEGRGNYGYTF
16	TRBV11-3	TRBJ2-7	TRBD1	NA	TGTGCCAGCAGCTTAGATGGACAGGGGACCCCCCACGAGCAGTACTTC	CASSLDGQGTPHEQYF
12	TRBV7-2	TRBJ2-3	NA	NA	TGTGCCAGCGGCTTCCCCGGAGATACGCAGTATTTT	CASGFPGDTQYF
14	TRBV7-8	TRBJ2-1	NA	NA	TGTGCCAGCAGCTACCGGGACACTTACAATGAGCAGTTCTTC	CASSYRDTYNEQFF
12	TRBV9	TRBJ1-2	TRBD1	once	TGTGCCAGCAGCGGGGACAGTTATGGCTACACCTTC	CASSGDSYGYTF
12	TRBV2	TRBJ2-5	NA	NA	TGTGCCAGCAGTCTACAGGAAGAGACCCAGTACTTC	CASSLQEETQYF
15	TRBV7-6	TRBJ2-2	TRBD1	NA	TGTGCCAGCAGCCGGGACAGAACGAACACCGGGGAGCTGTTTTTT	CASSRDRTNTGELFF
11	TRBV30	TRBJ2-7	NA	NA	TGTGCCTGGAGTCACTCCTACGAGCAGTACTTC	CAWSHSYEQYF
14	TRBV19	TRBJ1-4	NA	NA	TGTGCCAGTACCTCAGGGGATCTTTATGAAAAACTGTTTTTT	CASTSGDLYEKLFF
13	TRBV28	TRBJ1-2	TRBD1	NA	TGTGCCAGCAGCCTGACAGGGTCCTATGGCTACACCTTC	CASSLTGSYGYTF
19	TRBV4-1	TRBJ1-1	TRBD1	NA	TGCGCCAGCAGCCATCCGGGACAGGGGGTTTTCTGGATAAGAACTGAAGCTTTCTTT	CASSHPGQGVFWIRTEAFF
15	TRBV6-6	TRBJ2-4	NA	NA	TGTGCCAGCAGTTACTCCCCTATAGCCAAAAACATTCAGTACTTC	CASSYSPIAKNIQYF
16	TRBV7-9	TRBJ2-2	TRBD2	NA	TGTGCCAGCAGCACAGGGACTAGCGGGAGCTCCGGGGAGCTGTTTTTT	CASSTGTSGSSGELFF
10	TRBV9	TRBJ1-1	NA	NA	TGTGCCAGCAGCGGACAGGAAGCTTTCTTT	CASSGQEAFF
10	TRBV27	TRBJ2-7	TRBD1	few	TGTGCCAGCAGAGGACAGGGAGAGTACTTC	CASRGQGEYF
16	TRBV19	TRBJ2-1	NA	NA	TGTGCCAGTAGTATAGATCGTAGCGGCTCCTACAATGAGCAGTTCTTC	CASSIDRSGSYNEQFF
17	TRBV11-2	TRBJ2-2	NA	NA	TGTGCCAGCAGCAGCAGAGGCGCGTTTTCGAACACCGGGGAGCTGTTTTTT	CASSSRGAFSNTGELFF
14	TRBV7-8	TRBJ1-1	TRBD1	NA	TGTGCCAGCAGCCGACAGGGAGCCAACACTGAAGCTTTCTTT	CASSRQGANTEAFF
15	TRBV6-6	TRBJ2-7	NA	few	TGTGCCAGCAGCTCAATAGGACAGGGAGGGTACGAGCAGTACTTC	CASSSIGQGGYEQYF
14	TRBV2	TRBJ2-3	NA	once	TGTGCCAGCAGGGGCGGGCTGGGCACAGATACGCAGTATTTT	CASRGGLGTDTQYF
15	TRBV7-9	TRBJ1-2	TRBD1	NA	TGTGCCAGCAGTTCTCTCTCCGGGACAGGGAAGGGCTACACCTTC	CASSSLSGTGKGYTF
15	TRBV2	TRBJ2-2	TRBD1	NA	TGTGCCAGCAGAGCCGGGACAGGGAACACCGGGGAGCTGTTTTTT	CASRAGTGNTGELFF
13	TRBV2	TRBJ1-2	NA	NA	TGTGCCAGCAGTGAACACAGGGCTAATGGCTACACCTTC	CASSEHRANGYTF
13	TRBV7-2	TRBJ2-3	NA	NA	TGTGCCAGCAGCTGGACTTTGGCAGATACGCAGTATTTT	CASSWTLADTQYF